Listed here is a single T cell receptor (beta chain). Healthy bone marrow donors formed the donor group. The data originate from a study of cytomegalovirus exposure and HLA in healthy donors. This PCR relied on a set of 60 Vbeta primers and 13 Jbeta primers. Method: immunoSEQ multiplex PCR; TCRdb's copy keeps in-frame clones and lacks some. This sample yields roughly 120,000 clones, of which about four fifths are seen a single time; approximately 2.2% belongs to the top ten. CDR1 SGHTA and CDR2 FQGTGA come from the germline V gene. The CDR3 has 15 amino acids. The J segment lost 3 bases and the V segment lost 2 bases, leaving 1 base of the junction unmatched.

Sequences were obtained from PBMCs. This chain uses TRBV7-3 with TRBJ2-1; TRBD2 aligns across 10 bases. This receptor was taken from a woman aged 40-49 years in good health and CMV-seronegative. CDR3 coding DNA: TGTGCCAGCAGCTTACGGACTAGCGGCTACAATGAGCAGTTCTTC. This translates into CASSLRTSGYNEQFF.